A selection of T cell receptor beta chains follows, all from one sample in a study of Ad26.COV2.S vaccination and SARS-CoV-2 variants. The method was immunoSEQ multiplex PCR; TCRdb's version includes in-frame clones alone and lacks a portion of them. The table lists some 190,000 clones, roughly nine tenths of them singletons. The sequencing here drew on peripheral blood, taken after recovery from COVID-19. The receptors come from a human donor who had recovered from COVID-19. Both conserved end residues are part of each CDR3. The D gene is left open where the match is weak. Expanded clones get a size class; other rows say once, few or many, or leave the size out.

TRBJ2-1	NA	TRBV3-1/TRBV3-2	13	NA	CASSQDRGLEQFF	TGTGCCAGCAGCCAAGATAGGGGACTTGAGCAGTTCTTC
TRBJ2-7	NA	TRBV5-6	14	NA	CASSFSLRLQEQYF	TGTGCCAGCAGCTTCTCTCTCCGCCTACAGGAGCAGTACTTC
TRBJ1-1	TRBD1	TRBV5-4	15	NA	CASTSGQGARTEAFF	TGTGCCAGCACCTCAGGACAGGGGGCGCGGACTGAAGCTTTCTTT
TRBJ2-3	NA	TRBV19	13	NA	CASSIYYADTQYF	TGTGCCAGCTCCATCTATTACGCGGATACGCAGTATTTT
TRBJ1-2	NA	TRBV19	13	many	CASSMGGAYGYTF	TGTGCCAGTAGTATGGGGGGCGCCTATGGCTACACCTTC
TRBJ2-4	TRBD2	TRBV3-1/TRBV3-2	15	few	CASSQKREDKNIQYF	TGTGCCAGCAGCCAGAAGCGGGAGGACAAAAACATTCAGTACTTC
TRBJ1-3	NA	TRBV30	11	NA	CARRSGNTIYF	TGTGCCCGGCGGTCTGGAAACACCATATATTTT
TRBJ1-5	NA	TRBV28	15	NA	CASSSSGWRNQPQHF	TGTGCCAGCAGTTCCTCAGGGTGGCGCAATCAGCCCCAGCATTTT
TRBJ1-1	NA	TRBV5-1	14	NA	CASSSGTGNGEAFF	TGCGCCAGCAGCTCAGGGACGGGGAACGGTGAAGCTTTCTTT
TRBJ2-1	NA	TRBV12-3/TRBV12-4	13	NA	CASTPAPWYEQFF	TGTGCCAGCACCCCGGCCCCTTGGTATGAGCAGTTCTTC
TRBJ2-1	NA	TRBV12-3/TRBV12-4	12	once	CASSEPGTPQFF	TGTGCCAGCAGTGAGCCCGGGACTCCACAGTTCTTC
TRBJ1-5	NA	TRBV11-2	18	once	CASRPARGGRGGNQPQHF	TGTGCCAGCAGGCCCGCGCGCGGGGGGCGTGGCGGCAATCAGCCCCAGCATTTT
TRBJ1-5	NA	TRBV15	15	NA	CATSRDPGMSQPQHF	TGTGCCACCAGCAGAGACCCGGGGATGAGTCAGCCCCAGCATTTT
TRBJ2-1	NA	TRBV2	12	NA	CASKMEGHEQFF	TGTGCCAGCAAGATGGAGGGACATGAGCAGTTCTTC
TRBJ2-7	TRBD1	TRBV2	16	NA	CASRAWGQGYSYEQYF	TGTGCCAGCAGGGCCTGGGGACAGGGCTACTCCTACGAGCAGTACTTC
TRBJ2-4	NA	TRBV14	17	NA	CASSRTVGKLAKNIQYF	TGTGCCAGCAGCCGAACTGTAGGGAAATTAGCCAAAAACATTCAGTACTTC
TRBJ1-6	NA	TRBV5-4	14	NA	CASSIQGSYSPLHF	TGTGCCAGCAGCATTCAGGGGTCCTATTCACCCCTCCACTTT
TRBJ2-7	TRBD2	TRBV4-1	16	NA	CASSQAATSDAYEQYF	TGCGCCAGCAGCCAAGCGGCGACTAGCGATGCCTACGAGCAGTACTTC
TRBJ2-1	TRBD1	TRBV27	18	NA	CASRLLAVGQGAGNEQFF	TGTGCCAGCAGACTCTTAGCCGTGGGACAGGGGGCCGGGAATGAGCAGTTCTTC
TRBJ2-3	NA	TRBV5-1	14	NA	CASSAGTDTDTQYF	TGCGCCAGCAGCGCCGGGACCGACACAGATACGCAGTATTTT
TRBJ1-1	TRBD1	TRBV5-1	16	NA	CASTGQGTPIGTEAFF	TGCGCCAGCACCGGACAGGGGACGCCCATCGGCACTGAAGCTTTCTTT
TRBJ2-3	NA	TRBV13	15	NA	CASSLEDSSTDTQYF	TGTGCCAGCAGCTTAGAGGACAGTAGCACAGATACGCAGTATTTT
TRBJ2-4	NA	TRBV11-3	13	once	CASSPHPGDIQYF	TGTGCCAGCAGTCCCCATCCGGGGGACATTCAGTACTTC
TRBJ1-1	NA	TRBV4-1	13	NA	CASSLPQNTEAFF	TGCGCCAGCAGCCTCCCGCAGAACACTGAAGCTTTCTTT
TRBJ2-3	TRBD2	TRBV5-1	17	NA	CASSSGSGGLYTDTQYF	TGCGCCAGCAGCTCAGGTAGCGGGGGCCTTTACACAGATACGCAGTATTTT
TRBJ1-4	TRBD1	TRBV5-6	14	NA	CASSTGTVNEKLFF	TGTGCCAGCAGCACCGGGACAGTGAATGAAAAACTGTTTTTT
TRBJ2-7	TRBD1	TRBV28	17	NA	CASSSQVGTGMRDEQYF	TGTGCCAGCAGTTCACAAGTCGGGACAGGTATGAGAGACGAGCAGTACTTC
TRBJ1-2	NA	TRBV20-1	15	NA	CSASGVSGGQRGYTF	TGCAGTGCTAGTGGGGTTTCCGGGGGCCAACGTGGCTACACCTTC
TRBJ1-1	TRBD1	TRBV28	15	NA	CASSLLTGQGAEAFF	TGTGCCAGCAGTTTATTGACTGGGCAGGGGGCTGAAGCTTTCTTT